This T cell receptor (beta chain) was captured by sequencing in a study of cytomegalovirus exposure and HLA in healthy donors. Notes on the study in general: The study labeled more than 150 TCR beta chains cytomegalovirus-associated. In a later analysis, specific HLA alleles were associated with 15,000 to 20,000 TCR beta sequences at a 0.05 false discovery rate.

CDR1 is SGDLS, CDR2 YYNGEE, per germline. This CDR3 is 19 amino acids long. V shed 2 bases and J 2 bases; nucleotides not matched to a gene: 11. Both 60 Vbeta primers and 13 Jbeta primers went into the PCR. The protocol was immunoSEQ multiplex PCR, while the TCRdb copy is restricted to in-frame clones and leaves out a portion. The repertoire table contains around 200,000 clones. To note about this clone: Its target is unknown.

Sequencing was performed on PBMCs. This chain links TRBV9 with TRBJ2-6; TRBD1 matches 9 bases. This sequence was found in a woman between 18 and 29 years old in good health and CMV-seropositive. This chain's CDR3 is CASSVQGGTGPAGANVLTF. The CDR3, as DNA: TGTGCCAGCAGCGTTCAAGGTGGGACAGGGCCGGCTGGGGCCAACGTCCTGACTTTC. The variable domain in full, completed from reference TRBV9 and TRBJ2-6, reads DSGVTQTPKHLITATGQRVTLRCSPRSGDLSVYWYQQSLDQGLQFLIQYYNGEERAKGNILERFSAQQFPDLHSELNLSSLELGDSALYFCASSVQGGTGPAGANVLTFGAGSRLTVL.